One and the same sample provided the 11 T cell receptor beta chains below, sequenced in a study of control samples from healthy donors and cancer patients. Assay: immunoSEQ multiplex PCR; the TCRdb copy retains only in-frame clones and omits some. The sample has some 120,000 clones, less than 95% seen once; the top ten hold 8.5% to 10%. Sequencing was done on a sample of blood. Receptor source: a man between 18 and 35 years old in good health.

CDR3: CATQIGSQINYGYTF. The DNA of the CDR3 is TGTGCCACCCAAATAGGCAGTCAGATTAACTATGGCTACACCTTC. The rearrangement links TRBV10-3 to TRBJ1-2; no definite D call. Germline V lookup: CDR1 ENHRY, CDR2 SYGVKD. The ends were cut back, 10 bases at V and 1 base at J, with 19 bases in the middle. The CDR3 has 15 residues.

The rearrangement joins TRBV13 to TRBJ1-5; perhaps TRBD1 as D (5 bases). CDR3 length: 14 amino acids. CDR1 is PRHDT, CDR2 FYEKMQ, per germline (reference sequence). The V end lost 5 bases, the J end lost 1 base, and 9 bases lay between the germline ends. The CDR3 loop is CASSRSGSNQPQHF. The CDR3 nucleotides are TGTGCCAGCAGCCGATCAGGGAGCAATCAGCCCCAGCATTTT.

This clone was seen just once. This could be a read error, since a much larger clone is one nucleotide away. This chain links TRBV19 with TRBJ2-1, with TRBD2 identical over 9 bases. V dropped 8 bases and J dropped 6; count of bases not matched to a gene: 17. The V gene's germline CDR1 is LNHDA and CDR2 SQIVND (reference sequence). The CDR3 length is 17 residues. The CDR3 bases are TGTGCCAGTCGTAAGGGCGGGGGGGCGGAAAGGGTCAATGAGCAGTTCTTC. As protein: CASRKGGGAERVNEQFF.

This clone was counted once. For the CDR3, the DNA is TGTGCCAGCTCTCCGTTTAAGGGGGACACTGAAGCTTTCTTT. Protein product: CASSPFKGDTEAFF. The V call is TRBV19, the J call TRBJ1-1; perhaps TRBD1 as D (6 bases). Trimming stripped 9 bases from V and 3 bases from J, with 17 bases between. CDR3 size: 14 residues. Looked up from germline, CDR1 is LNHDA and CDR2 is SQIVND (reference sequence).

The chain carries TRBV19 and TRBJ1-4, with unresolved D. The V gene lost 3 bases and the J gene lost 4 bases, with 9 bases spanning the gap. Germline V gene lookup returns CDR1 LNHDA and CDR2 SQIVND (reference sequence). The CDR3 spans 14 residues. In DNA form, the CDR3 reads TGTGCCAGTAGTATCTTGGCAGATAATGAAAAACTGTTTTTT. It specifies CASSILADNEKLFF.

The chain couples TRBV5-4 to TRBJ2-1; 8 positions agree with TRBD2. This CDR3 is built from 14 residues. V lost 4 bases, J lost 7 bases, and 7 bases stayed unmatched. The germline gives CDR1 SGHNT, CDR2 YYREEE (reference sequence). The CDR3: CASSAGGAGNEQFF. CDR3 bases: TGTGCCAGCAGCGCCGGGGGGGCCGGGAATGAGCAGTTCTTC.

The chain couples TRBV10-3 to TRBJ1-2, with 9 bases that match TRBD1. The CDR3 runs to 15 residues. In germline, CDR1 is ENHRY, CDR2 SYGVKD. The V gene end was trimmed by 6 bases and the J gene end by 7 bases; junction bases not matched to a gene: 12. The CDR3 protein is CAIRFFGTGKGGYTF. In DNA form, the CDR3 reads TGTGCCATCAGGTTTTTTGGGACAGGGAAGGGTGGCTACACCTTC.

The chain uses TRBV3-1 (or the pseudogene TRBV3-2) and TRBJ2-6; no clear D gene. V was clipped by 4 bases and J by 0 bases, with 7 bases between them. The CDR3 length is 15 residues. CDR1 and CDR2 (germline): LGHDT, YNNKEL (reference sequence). CDR3 nucleotides: TGTGCCAGCAGCCCGGTGATCTCTGGGGCCAACGTCCTGACTTTC. Its protein product is CASSPVISGANVLTF.

The chain employs TRBV11-2 and TRBJ1-1; TRBD1 matches 7 bases. CDR3 length equals 19 residues. Germline trimming cut 3 bases from V and 0 bases from J; bases unmatched to any gene: 16. The germline V gene encodes CDR1 SGHAT and CDR2 FQNNGV. DNA of the CDR3: TGTGCCAGCAGCTTTCGCGCAGGGGGTTTAACGTTAATGAACACTGAAGCTTTCTTT. It is translated as CASSFRAGGLTLMNTEAFF.

The chain's CDR3 is CASSQAGTFNYGYTF. DNA of the CDR3: TGTGCCAGCAGCCAAGCGGGGACGTTTAACTATGGCTACACCTTC. J is TRBJ1-2 and V is TRBV4-2; the D gene is possibly TRBD1 (5 bases). The length of the CDR3 is 15 residues. From germline, CDR1 is LGHNA and CDR2 YNFKEQ. Trimming removed 1 base at V and 1 base at J, with 10 bases between.

This chain uses TRBV15 with TRBJ2-5; D gene uncertain. Trimming stripped 0 bases from V and 5 bases from J, with 4 bases between. Germline V CDR1 and CDR2: LNHNV, YYDKDF (reference sequence). CDR3 length: 12 residues. The CDR3 DNA reads as TGTGCCACCAGCAGAGATTTGGAGACCCAGTACTTC. It translates to CATSRDLETQYF.